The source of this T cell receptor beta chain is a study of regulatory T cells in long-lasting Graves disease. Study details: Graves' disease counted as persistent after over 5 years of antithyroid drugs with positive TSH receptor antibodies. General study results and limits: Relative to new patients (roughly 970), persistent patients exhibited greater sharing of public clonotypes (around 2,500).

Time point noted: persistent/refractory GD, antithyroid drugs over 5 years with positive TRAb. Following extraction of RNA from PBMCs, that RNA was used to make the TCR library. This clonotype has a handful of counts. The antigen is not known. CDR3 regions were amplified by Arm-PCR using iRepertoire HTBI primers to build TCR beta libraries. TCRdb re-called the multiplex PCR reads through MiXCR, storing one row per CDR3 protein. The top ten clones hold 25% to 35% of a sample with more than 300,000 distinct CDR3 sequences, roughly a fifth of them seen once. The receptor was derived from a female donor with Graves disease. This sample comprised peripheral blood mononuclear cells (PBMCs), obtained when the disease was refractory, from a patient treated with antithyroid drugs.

The CDR3 reads CASSLWGTGEANVLTF. The CDR3 coding sequence is TGTGCCAGTAGTCTATGGGGGACAGGGGAGGCCAACGTCCTGACTTTC. The chain combines TRBV19 with TRBJ2-6, with 10 nucleotides matching TRBD1. Germline loops: CDR1 LNHDA, CDR2 SQIVND (reference sequence). The CDR3 runs to 16 residues. Trimming removed 5 bases from V and 6 bases from J; junction bases left unmatched: 7. The full variable domain, with the rest looked up from reference TRBV19 and TRBJ2-6, is DGGITQSPKYLFRKEGQNVTLSCEQNLNHDAMYWYRQDPGQGLRLIYYSQIVNDFQKGDIAEGYSVSREKKESFPLTVTSAQKNPTAFYLCASSLWGTGEANVLTFGAGSRLTVL.